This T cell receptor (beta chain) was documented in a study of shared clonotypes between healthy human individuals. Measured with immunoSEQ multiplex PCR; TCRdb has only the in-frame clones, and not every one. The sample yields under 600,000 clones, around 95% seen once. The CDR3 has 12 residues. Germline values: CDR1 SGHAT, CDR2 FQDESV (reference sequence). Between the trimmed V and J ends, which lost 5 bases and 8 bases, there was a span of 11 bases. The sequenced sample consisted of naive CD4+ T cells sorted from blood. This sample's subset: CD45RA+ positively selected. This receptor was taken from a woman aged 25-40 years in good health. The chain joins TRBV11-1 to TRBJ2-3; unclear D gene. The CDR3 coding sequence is TGTGCCAGCAGCCACCTTTGGGGTACGCAGTATTTT. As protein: CASSHLWGTQYF. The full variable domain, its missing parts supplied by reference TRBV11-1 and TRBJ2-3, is EAEVAQSPRYKITEKSQAVAFWCDPISGHATLYWYRQILGQGPELLVQFQDESVVDDSQLPKDRFSAERLKGVDSTLKIQPAELGDSAMYLCASSHLWGTQYFGPGTRLTVL.